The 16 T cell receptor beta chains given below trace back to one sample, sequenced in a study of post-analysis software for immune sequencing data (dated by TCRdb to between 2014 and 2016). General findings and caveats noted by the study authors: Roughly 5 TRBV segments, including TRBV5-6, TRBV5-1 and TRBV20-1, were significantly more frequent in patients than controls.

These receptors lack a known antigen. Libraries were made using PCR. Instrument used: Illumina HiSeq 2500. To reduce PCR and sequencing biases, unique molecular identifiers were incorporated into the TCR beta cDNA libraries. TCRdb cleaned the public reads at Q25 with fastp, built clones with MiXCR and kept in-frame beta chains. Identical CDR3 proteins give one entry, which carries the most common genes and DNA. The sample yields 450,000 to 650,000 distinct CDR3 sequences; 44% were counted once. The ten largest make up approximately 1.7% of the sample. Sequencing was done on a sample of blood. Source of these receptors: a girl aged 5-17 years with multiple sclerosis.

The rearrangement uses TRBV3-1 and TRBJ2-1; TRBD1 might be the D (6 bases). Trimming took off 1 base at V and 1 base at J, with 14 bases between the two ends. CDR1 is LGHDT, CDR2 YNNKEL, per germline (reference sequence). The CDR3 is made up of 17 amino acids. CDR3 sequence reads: CASSQVARGRSYNEQFF. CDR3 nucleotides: TGTGCCAGCAGCCAAGTTGCCAGGGGAAGGTCCTACAATGAGCAGTTCTTC.

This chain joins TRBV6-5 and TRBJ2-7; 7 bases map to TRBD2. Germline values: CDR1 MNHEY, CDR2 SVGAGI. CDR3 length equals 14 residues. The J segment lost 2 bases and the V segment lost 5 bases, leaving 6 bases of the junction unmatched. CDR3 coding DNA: TGTGCCAGCAGTGGTGCGGGGGTGACCTACGAGCAGTACTTC. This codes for CASSGAGVTYEQYF.

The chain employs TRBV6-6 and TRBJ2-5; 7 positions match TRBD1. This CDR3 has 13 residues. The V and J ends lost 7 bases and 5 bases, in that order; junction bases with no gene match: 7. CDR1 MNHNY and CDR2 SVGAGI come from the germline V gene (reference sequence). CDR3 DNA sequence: TGTGCCAGCACGGGCAGGGGGTGGGAGACCCAGTACTTC. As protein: CASTGRGWETQYF.

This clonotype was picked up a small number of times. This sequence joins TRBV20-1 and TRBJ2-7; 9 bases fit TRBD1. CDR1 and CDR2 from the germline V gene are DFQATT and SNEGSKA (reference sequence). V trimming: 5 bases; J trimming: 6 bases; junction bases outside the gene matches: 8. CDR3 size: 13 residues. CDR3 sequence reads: CSAPGQGGGEQYF. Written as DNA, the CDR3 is TGCAGTGCTCCGGGACAGGGTGGAGGCGAGCAGTACTTC.

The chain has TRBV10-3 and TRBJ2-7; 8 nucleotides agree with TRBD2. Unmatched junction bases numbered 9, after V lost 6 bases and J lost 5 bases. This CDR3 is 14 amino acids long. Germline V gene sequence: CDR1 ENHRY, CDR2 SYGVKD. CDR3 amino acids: CAIRSSGIDHEQYF. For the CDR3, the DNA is TGTGCCATCAGGAGTAGCGGGATCGACCACGAGCAGTACTTC.

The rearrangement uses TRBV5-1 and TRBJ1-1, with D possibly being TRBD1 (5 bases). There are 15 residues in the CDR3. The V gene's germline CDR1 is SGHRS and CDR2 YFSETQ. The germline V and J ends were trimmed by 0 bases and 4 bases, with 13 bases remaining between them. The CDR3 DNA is TGCGCCAGCAGCTTGGCTAGTCTCCAGGGCACTGAAGCTTTCTTT. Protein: CASSLASLQGTEAFF.

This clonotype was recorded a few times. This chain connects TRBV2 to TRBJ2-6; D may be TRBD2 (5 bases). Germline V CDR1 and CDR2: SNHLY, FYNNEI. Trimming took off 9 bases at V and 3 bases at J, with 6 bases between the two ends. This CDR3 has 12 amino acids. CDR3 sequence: CARGGGANVLTF. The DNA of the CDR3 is TGTGCCAGAGGAGGTGGGGCCAACGTCCTGACTTTC.

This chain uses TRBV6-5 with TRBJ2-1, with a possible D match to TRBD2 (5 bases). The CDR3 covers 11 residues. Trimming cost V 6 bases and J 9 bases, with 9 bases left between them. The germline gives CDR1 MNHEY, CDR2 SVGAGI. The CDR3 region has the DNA TGTGCCAGCAGCCACGGGGTTGAGCAGTTCTTC. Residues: CASSHGVEQFF.

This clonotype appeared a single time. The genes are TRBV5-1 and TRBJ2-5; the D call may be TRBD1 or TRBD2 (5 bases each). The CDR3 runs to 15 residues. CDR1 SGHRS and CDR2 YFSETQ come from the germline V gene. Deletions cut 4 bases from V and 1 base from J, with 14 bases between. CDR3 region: CASSPFRDGQETQYF. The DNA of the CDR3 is TGCGCCAGCAGCCCATTCAGGGACGGCCAAGAGACCCAGTACTTC.

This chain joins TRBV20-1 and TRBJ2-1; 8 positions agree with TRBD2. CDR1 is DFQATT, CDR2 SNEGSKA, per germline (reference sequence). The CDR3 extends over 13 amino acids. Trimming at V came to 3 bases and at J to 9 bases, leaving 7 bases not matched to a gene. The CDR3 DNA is TGCAGTGCTAGTCCCGCGGGAGGTATTGAGCAGTTCTTC. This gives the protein CSASPAGGIEQFF.

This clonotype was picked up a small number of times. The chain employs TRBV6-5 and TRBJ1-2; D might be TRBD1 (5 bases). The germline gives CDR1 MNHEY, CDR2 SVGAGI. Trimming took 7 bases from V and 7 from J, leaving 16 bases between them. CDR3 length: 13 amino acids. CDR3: CASNPSGDVGYTF. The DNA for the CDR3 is TGTGCCAGCAACCCATCGGGGGACGTTGGCTACACCTTC.

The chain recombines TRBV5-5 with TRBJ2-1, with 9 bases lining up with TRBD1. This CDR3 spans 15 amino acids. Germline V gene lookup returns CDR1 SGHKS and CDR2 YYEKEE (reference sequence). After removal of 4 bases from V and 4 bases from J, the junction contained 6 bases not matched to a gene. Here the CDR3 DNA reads TGTGCCAGCAGCCCCCGGGACAGGGTTTACAATGAGCAGTTCTTC. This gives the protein CASSPRDRVYNEQFF.

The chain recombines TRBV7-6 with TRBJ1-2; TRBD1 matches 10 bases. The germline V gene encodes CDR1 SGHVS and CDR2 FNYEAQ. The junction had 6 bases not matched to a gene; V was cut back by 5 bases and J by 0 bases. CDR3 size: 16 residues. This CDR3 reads CASSPRTGGTNYGYTF. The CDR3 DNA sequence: TGTGCCAGCAGCCCGCGGACAGGGGGAACTAACTATGGCTACACCTTC. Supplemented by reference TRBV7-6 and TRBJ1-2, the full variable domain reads GAGVSQSPRYKVTKRGQDVALRCDPISGHVSLYWYRQALGQGPEFLTYFNYEAQQDKSGLPNDRFSAERPEGSISTLTIQRTEQRDSAMYRCASSPRTGGTNYGYTFGSGTRLTVV.

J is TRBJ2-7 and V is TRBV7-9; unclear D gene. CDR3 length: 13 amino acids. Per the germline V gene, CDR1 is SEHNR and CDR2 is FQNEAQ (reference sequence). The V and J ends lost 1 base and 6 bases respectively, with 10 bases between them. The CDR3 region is CASSLGVGGEQYF. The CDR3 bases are TGTGCCAGCAGCTTAGGAGTTGGCGGCGAGCAGTACTTC.

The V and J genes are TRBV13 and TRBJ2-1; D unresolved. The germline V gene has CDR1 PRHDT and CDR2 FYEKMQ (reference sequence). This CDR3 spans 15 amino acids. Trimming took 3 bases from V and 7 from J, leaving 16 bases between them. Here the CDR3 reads CASSFGLFLRNEQFF. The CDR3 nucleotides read TGTGCCAGCAGCTTCGGGCTATTCCTTAGGAATGAGCAGTTCTTC.

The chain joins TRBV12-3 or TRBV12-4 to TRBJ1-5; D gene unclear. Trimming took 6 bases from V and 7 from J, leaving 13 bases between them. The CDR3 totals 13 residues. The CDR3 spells CASSPGRVQPQHF. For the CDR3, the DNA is TGTGCCAGCAGCCCGGGGAGGGTCCAGCCCCAGCATTTT.